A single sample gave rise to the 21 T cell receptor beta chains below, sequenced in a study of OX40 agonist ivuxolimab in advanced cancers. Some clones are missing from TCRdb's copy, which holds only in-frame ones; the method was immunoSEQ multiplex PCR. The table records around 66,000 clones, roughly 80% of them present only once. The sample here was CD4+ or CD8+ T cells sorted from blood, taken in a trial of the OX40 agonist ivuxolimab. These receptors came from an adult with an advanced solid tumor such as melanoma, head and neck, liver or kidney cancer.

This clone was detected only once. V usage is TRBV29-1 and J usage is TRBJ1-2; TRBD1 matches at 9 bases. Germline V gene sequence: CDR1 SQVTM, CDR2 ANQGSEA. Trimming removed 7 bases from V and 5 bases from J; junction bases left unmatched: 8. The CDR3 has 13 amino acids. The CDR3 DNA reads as TGCAGCGGGGGGACAGGGCTAAGTTATGGCTACACCTTC. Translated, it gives CSGGTGLSYGYTF.

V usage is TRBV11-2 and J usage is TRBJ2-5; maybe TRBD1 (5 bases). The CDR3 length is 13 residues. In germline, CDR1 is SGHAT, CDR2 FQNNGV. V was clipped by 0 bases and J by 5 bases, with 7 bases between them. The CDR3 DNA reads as TGTGCCAGCAGCTTAGAAGGGGTGGAGACCCAGTACTTC. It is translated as CASSLEGVETQYF.

CDR3: CASSESRQGELFF. In DNA, the CDR3 is TGTGCCAGCAGTGAATCAAGACAGGGGGAGCTGTTTTTT. The chain links TRBV2 to TRBJ2-2, with D tentatively TRBD1 (5 bases). Germline loops: CDR1 SNHLY, CDR2 FYNNEI. The CDR3 spans 13 residues. Trimming shortened V by 2 bases and J by 8 bases, and 9 bases separated the two germline ends.

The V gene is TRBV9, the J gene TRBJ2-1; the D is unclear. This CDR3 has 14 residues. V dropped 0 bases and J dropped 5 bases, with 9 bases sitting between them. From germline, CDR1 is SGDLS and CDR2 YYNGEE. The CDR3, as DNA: TGTGCCAGCAGCGTAGAGGGATCTGACAATGAGCAGTTCTTC. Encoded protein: CASSVEGSDNEQFF.

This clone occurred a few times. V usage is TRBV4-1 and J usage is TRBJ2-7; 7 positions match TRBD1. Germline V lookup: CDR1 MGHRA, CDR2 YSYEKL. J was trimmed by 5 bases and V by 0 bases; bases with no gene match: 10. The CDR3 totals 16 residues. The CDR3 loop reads CASSQDERTGVNEQYF. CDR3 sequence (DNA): TGCGCCAGCAGCCAAGATGAGAGGACAGGAGTGAACGAGCAGTACTTC.

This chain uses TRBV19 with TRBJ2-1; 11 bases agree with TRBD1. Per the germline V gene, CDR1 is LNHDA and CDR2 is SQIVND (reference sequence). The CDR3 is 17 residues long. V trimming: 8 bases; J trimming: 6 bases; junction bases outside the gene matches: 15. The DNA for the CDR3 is TGTGCCAGTCGCGGGACAGGGGGTTTCGTAATTAGCAATGAGCAGTTCTTC. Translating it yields CASRGTGGFVISNEQFF.

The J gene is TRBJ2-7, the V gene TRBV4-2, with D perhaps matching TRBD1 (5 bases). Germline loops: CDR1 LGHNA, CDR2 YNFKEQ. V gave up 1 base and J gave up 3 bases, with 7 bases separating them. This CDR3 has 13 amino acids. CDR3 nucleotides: TGTGCCAGCAGCCAAGCTGACAGCTACGAGCAGTACTTC. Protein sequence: CASSQADSYEQYF.

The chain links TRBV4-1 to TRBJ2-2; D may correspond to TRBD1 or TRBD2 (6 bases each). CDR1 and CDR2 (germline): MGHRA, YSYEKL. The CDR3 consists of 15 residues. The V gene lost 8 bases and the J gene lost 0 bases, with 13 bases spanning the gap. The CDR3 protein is CASGKGDSNTGELFF. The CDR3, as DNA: TGCGCCAGCGGAAAGGGGGACTCGAACACCGGGGAGCTGTTTTTT.

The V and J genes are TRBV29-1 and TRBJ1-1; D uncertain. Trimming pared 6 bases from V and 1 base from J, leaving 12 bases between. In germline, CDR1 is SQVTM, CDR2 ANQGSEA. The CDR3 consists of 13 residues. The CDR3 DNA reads TGCAGCGTAAAGGTCAACTCGAACACTGAAGCTTTCTTT. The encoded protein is CSVKVNSNTEAFF.

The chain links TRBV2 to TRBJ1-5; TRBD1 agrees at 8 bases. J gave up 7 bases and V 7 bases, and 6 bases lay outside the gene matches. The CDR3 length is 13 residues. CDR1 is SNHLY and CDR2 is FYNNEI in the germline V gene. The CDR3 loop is CASTRQGRQPQHF. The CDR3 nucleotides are TGTGCCAGCACAAGACAGGGGAGGCAGCCCCAGCATTTT.

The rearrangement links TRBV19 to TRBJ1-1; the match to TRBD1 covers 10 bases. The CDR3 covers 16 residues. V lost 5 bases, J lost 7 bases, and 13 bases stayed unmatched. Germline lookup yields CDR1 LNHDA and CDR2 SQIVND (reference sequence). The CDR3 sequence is CASSAPHPGQGNEAFF. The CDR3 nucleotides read TGTGCCAGTAGTGCCCCTCATCCGGGACAGGGGAATGAAGCTTTCTTT.

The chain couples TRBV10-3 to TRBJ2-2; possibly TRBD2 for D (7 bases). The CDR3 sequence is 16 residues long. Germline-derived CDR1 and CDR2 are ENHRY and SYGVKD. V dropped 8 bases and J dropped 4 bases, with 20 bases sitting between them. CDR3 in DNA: TGTGCCATCGGGGCGCAGGGGAGGGTCAGCACCGGGGAGCTGTTTTTT. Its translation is CAIGAQGRVSTGELFF.

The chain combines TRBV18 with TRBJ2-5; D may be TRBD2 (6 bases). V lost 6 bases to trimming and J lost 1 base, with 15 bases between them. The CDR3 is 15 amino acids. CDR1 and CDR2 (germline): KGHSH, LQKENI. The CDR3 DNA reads TGTGCCAGCTCGCGGACGCTGACTAGCCAAGAGACCCAGTACTTC. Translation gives CASSRTLTSQETQYF.

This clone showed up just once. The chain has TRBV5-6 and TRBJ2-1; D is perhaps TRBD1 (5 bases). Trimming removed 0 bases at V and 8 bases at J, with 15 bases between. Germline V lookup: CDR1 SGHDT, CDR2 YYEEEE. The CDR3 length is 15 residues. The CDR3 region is CASSLVSGKGDEQFF. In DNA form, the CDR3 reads TGTGCCAGCAGCTTGGTTTCAGGGAAAGGGGATGAGCAGTTCTTC. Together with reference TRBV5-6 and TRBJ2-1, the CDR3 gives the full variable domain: DAGVTQSPTHLIKTRGQQVTLRCSPKSGHDTVSWYQQALGQGPQFIFQYYEEEERQRGNFPDRFSGHQFPNYSSELNVNALLLGDSALYLCASSLVSGKGDEQFFGPGTRLTVL.

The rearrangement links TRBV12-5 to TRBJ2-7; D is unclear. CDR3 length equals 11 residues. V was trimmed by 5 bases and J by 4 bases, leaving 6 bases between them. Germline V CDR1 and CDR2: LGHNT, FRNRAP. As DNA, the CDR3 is TGTGCTAGTGGTACGGAATACGAGCAGTACTTC. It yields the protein CASGTEYEQYF.

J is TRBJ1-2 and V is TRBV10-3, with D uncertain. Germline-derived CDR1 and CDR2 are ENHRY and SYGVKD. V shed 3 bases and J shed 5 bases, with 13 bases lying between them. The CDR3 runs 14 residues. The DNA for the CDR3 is TGTGCCATCAGTGACAATAGGGATCGGTATGGCTACACCTTC. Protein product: CAISDNRDRYGYTF.

DNA for the CDR3: TGTGCCAGTAGCTGGTCCCGGTACAATGAGCAGTTCTTC. This codes for CASSWSRYNEQFF. This rearrangement joins TRBV19 to TRBJ2-1; D is ambiguous. This CDR3 has 13 residues. Germline loops: CDR1 LNHDA, CDR2 SQIVND (reference sequence). V dropped 6 bases and J dropped 4 bases, with 10 bases sitting between them.

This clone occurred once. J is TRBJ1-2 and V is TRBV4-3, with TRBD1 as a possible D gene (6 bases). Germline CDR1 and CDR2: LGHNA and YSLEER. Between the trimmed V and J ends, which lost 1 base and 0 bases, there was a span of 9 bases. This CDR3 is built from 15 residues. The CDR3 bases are TGCGCCAGCAGCCAAGGACAGGCAACTAACTATGGCTACACCTTC. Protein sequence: CASSQGQATNYGYTF.

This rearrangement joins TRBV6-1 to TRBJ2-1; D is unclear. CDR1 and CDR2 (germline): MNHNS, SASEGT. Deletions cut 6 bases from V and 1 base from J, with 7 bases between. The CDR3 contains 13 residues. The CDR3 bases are TGTGCCAGCAGGGGTTTATCCTACAATGAGCAGTTCTTC. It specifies CASRGLSYNEQFF.

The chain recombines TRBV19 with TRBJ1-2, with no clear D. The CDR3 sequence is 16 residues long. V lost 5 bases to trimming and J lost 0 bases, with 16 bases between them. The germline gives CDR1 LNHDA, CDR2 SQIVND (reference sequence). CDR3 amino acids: CASSESRRLANYGYTF. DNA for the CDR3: TGTGCCAGTAGTGAATCCCGGAGGCTTGCTAACTATGGCTACACCTTC.

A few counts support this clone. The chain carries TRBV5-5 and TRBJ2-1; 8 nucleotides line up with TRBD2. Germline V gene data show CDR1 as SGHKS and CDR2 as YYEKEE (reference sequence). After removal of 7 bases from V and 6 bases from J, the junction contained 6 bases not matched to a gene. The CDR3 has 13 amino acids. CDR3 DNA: TGTGCCAGCCAACTAGCGGCCGTCAATGAGCAGTTCTTC. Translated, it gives CASQLAAVNEQFF.